The TCR beta chain described here comes from a study of blood T cell repertoires in COVID-19. Study-level background: Whether acute or convalescent, the COVID-19 samples came from the United States, Italy and Spain. T cells, B-cell-depleted T cells, or PBMCs provided the cDNA or gDNA that served as material.

Trimming took 6 bases from V and 7 from J; bases not matched to a gene: 9. The CDR3 consists of 14 residues. The germline gives CDR1 SQVTM, CDR2 ANQGSEA. Authors' analysis steps: Counts of nucleated cells, estimated from reference gene primer amplification, were obtained. Using immunoSEQ multiplex PCR, the repertoire was profiled, and TCRdb retains in-frame clones only, with some absent. V and J calls and clone size are those listed in that table; D and trimming were worked out from the DNA. The sample records fewer than 200,000 clones, roughly 86% being singletons. The TCR sequence derives from a man aged 35 to 55 with active or convalescent COVID-19. Sample: peripheral blood. This chain connects TRBV29-1 to TRBJ2-4; 10 nucleotides match TRBD1. CDR3 bases: TGCAGCGTCAACCCCCTGGGACAGGGGAACATTCAGTACTTC. Protein product: CSVNPLGQGNIQYF.